This entry lists 29 T cell receptor beta chains sequenced from one sample in a study of T cell repertoires and Cas9 in healthy adults (dated by TCRdb to 2016 to 2019). Receptors were amplified or captured by the immunoSEQ multiplex PCR assay. TCRdb obtained this table from immuneACCESS and retained in-frame rearrangements with V and J assigned. These tables miss some clones; where compared with another copy, unresolved V genes account for less than half of the shortfall, and the remainder is unexplained. The sample table holds over 12,000 clones, of which 89% were seen once. The top ten constitute approximately 1.5% of the sample. What was sequenced was Tregs (CD4+, CD25+, CD127-, CD137-, CD154-) from PBMCs; culture status not recorded. The receptor set was obtained from a human donor in good health.

This chain uses TRBV29-1 with TRBJ1-2, with 7 positions matching TRBD1. J gave up 8 bases and V 4 bases, and 19 bases lay outside the gene matches. The CDR3 length is 16 residues. Germline values: CDR1 SQVTM, CDR2 ANQGSEA. CDR3 bases: TGCAGCGTTGGGGGGCTTTGGCGGACAGGTTTTATGGGCTACACCTTC. Translated, it gives CSVGGLWRTGFMGYTF.

CDR3 amino acids: CATKGTGAEDTQYF. The CDR3 coding sequence is TGTGCCACCAAAGGGACAGGGGCGGAAGATACGCAGTATTTT. The V call is TRBV15, the J call TRBJ2-3; 10 nucleotides agree with TRBD1. CDR1 is LNHNV and CDR2 is YYDKDF in the germline V gene (reference sequence). The V gene end was trimmed by 7 bases and the J gene end by 5 bases; junction bases not matched to a gene: 6. The CDR3 loop spans 14 amino acids.

The V call is TRBV16, the J call TRBJ1-5, with D perhaps matching TRBD1 (6 bases). The CDR3 sequence is 15 residues long. The ends were cut back, 4 bases at V and 4 bases at J, with 14 bases in the middle. Germline V lookup: CDR1 KGHSY, CDR2 FQNENV. Here the CDR3 reads CASSPQGTGNQPQHF. In nucleotides, the CDR3 is TGTGCCAGCAGCCCACAGGGTACAGGGAATCAGCCCCAGCATTTT.

The chain has TRBV4-3 and TRBJ2-7; D possibly matches TRBD1 or TRBD2 (5 bases each). The CDR3 has 14 residues. With 4 bases removed from V and 2 bases from J, the gap between germline ends came to 12 bases. Germline V gene lookup returns CDR1 LGHNA and CDR2 YSLEER. CDR3: CASSLRDGTYEQYF. The CDR3 nucleotides are TGCGCCAGCAGCCTCCGGGACGGGACCTACGAGCAGTACTTC.

The V gene is TRBV4-1, the J gene TRBJ2-6, with D unclear. Trimming took off 0 bases at V and 4 bases at J, with 13 bases between the two ends. Looked up from germline, CDR1 is MGHRA and CDR2 is YSYEKL. CDR3 length: 17 amino acids. The CDR3 here is CASSQDIVLGGANVLTF. CDR3 coding DNA: TGCGCCAGCAGCCAAGATATTGTCTTGGGCGGGGCCAACGTCCTGACTTTC.

The chain joins TRBV19 to TRBJ1-5, with unresolved D. This CDR3 region has 12 residues. The germline V gene has CDR1 LNHDA and CDR2 SQIVND (reference sequence). V lost 0 bases and J lost 9, with 6 bases in between. The CDR3 protein is CASSIEARPQHF. DNA for the CDR3: TGTGCCAGTAGTATAGAGGCCAGGCCCCAGCATTTT.

This clone occurred once. This chain connects TRBV10-2 to TRBJ2-1; 10 nucleotides line up with TRBD2. V lost 7 bases to trimming and J lost 1 base; unmatched junction nucleotides: 10. The CDR3 sequence is 17 residues long. Looked up from germline, CDR1 is WSHSY and CDR2 is SAAADI. Here the CDR3 reads CASTLLAGEGSYNEQFF. As DNA, the CDR3 is TGCGCCAGCACCCTTCTAGCGGGAGAGGGTTCCTACAATGAGCAGTTCTTC.

This clone was found once. The rearrangement joins TRBV7-9 to TRBJ1-6, with D possibly matching TRBD1 (5 bases). Germline assignment: CDR1 SEHNR and CDR2 FQNEAQ (reference sequence). The length of the CDR3 is 13 residues. V was trimmed by 2 bases and J by 9 bases, leaving 8 bases between them. Written as DNA, the CDR3 is TGTGCCAGCAGCTTACAGGGCAGTTCACCCCTCCACTTT. Protein: CASSLQGSSPLHF.

The genes are TRBV6-9 and TRBJ2-3, with D uncertain. The ends were cut back, 0 bases at V and 0 bases at J, with 10 bases in the middle. This CDR3 has 16 amino acids. CDR1 is MNHGY, CDR2 SVAAGI, per germline. The CDR3 bases are TGTGCCAGCAGTTATTCAGGAACCCCTAGCACAGATACGCAGTATTTT. Translating gives CASSYSGTPSTDTQYF.

The V gene is TRBV6-5, the J gene TRBJ2-7; D perhaps matches TRBD2 (6 bases). Trimming left V 6 bases short and J 1 base short, with 13 bases between. The germline V gene has CDR1 MNHEY and CDR2 SVGAGI. The CDR3 extends over 14 amino acids. CDR3 loop: CASSLSRGSYEQYF. In DNA form, the CDR3 reads TGTGCCAGCAGCCTTTCGCGGGGTTCCTACGAGCAGTACTTC.

The chain has TRBV4-1 and TRBJ2-1, with 11 bases that match TRBD2. With 3 bases clipped from V and 5 bases from J, the junction kept 0 bases outside the gene matches. The CDR3 is 14 amino acids. Germline CDR1 MGHRA, CDR2 YSYEKL. The CDR3 DNA reads as TGCGCCAGCAGCCATAGCGGGAGGGACAATGAGCAGTTCTTC. This codes for CASSHSGRDNEQFF.

This chain uses TRBV10-3 with TRBJ2-1; D perhaps matches TRBD2 (5 bases). The CDR3 is made up of 15 amino acids. Germline CDR1 and CDR2: ENHRY and SYGVKD. V was clipped by 8 bases and J by 3 bases, with 17 bases between them. In DNA, the CDR3 is TGTGCCATCTCGAGGGATCCGGGCCTCTACAATGAGCAGTTCTTC. Translation: CAISRDPGLYNEQFF.

J is TRBJ1-6 and V is TRBV5-6; TRBD1 aligns across 9 bases. Germline CDR1 reads SGHDT; CDR2 reads YYEEEE. This CDR3 spans 16 amino acids. The trim removed 2 bases at V and 7 bases at J, leaving 7 bases unmatched. CDR3 bases: TGTGCCAGCAGCTTCTCCCCTGGACAGGGGAATTCACCCCTCCACTTT. Encoded protein: CASSFSPGQGNSPLHF.

The CDR3 coding sequence is TGTGCCAGCAAGGGTAGGCGGACTGAAGCTTTCTTT. Amino acid sequence: CASKGRRTEAFF. The rearrangement uses TRBV2 and TRBJ1-1; D uncertain. The V gene lost 7 bases and the J gene lost 5 bases, with 11 bases spanning the gap. The CDR3 is 12 amino acids. The germline gives CDR1 SNHLY, CDR2 FYNNEI. The variable domain in full, completed from reference TRBV2 and TRBJ1-1, reads EPEVTQTPSHQVTQMGQEVILRCVPISNHLYFYWYRQILGQKVEFLVSFYNNEISEKSEIFDDQFSVERPDGSNFTLKIRSTKLEDSAMYFCASKGRRTEAFFGQGTRLTVV.

The V gene is TRBV11-2, the J gene TRBJ2-7, with 7 nucleotides matching TRBD2. After removal of 1 base from V and 2 bases from J, the junction contained 2 bases not matched to a gene. Germline CDR1 SGHAT, CDR2 FQNNGV. This CDR3 has 14 amino acids. This chain's CDR3 is CASSLGGSPYEQYV. The CDR3 DNA follows: TGTGCCAGCAGCTTAGGCGGGAGCCCCTACGAGCAGTACGTC.

The J gene is TRBJ1-4, the V gene TRBV6-5; no definite D call. From germline, CDR1 is MNHEY and CDR2 SVGAGI. The length of the CDR3 is 16 residues. V was cut by 4 bases and J by 8 bases, with 20 bases left in between. In DNA form, the CDR3 reads TGTGCCAGCAGTTCCCTCTGGACCCGAGGTGGGGAAAAACTGTTTTTT. Residues: CASSSLWTRGGEKLFF.

The chain joins TRBV7-2 to TRBJ2-3; TRBD1 is a possible D gene (6 bases). V was trimmed by 5 bases and J by 1 base, leaving 10 bases between them. The length of the CDR3 is 14 residues. The V gene's germline CDR1 is SGHTA and CDR2 FQGNSA. The CDR3 loop reads CASSLSGGTDTQYF. DNA of the CDR3: TGTGCCAGCAGCCTTTCAGGGGGCACAGATACGCAGTATTTT.

The chain is built from TRBV28 and TRBJ2-5; TRBD2 matches 10 bases. CDR1 and CDR2 (germline): MDHEN, SYDVKM. Trimming took 3 bases from V and 2 from J; bases not matched to a gene: 6. This CDR3 contains 16 residues. The CDR3 loop reads CASSFGLAGAQETQYF. As DNA, the CDR3 is TGTGCCAGCAGTTTTGGGCTAGCGGGAGCGCAAGAGACCCAGTACTTC. Full variable domain (missing parts from reference TRBV28 and TRBJ2-5): DVKVTQSSRYLVKRTGEKVFLECVQDMDHENMFWYRQDPGLGLRLIYFSYDVKMKEKGDIPEGYSVSREKKERFSLILESASTNQTSMYLCASSFGLAGAQETQYFGPGTRLLVL.

The chain carries TRBV25-1 and TRBJ2-3; possible D gene TRBD1, 5 bases. The germline V gene encodes CDR1 MGHDK and CDR2 SYGVNS. This CDR3 has 17 residues. Trimming stripped 0 bases from V and 5 bases from J, with 18 bases between. CDR3 nucleotides: TGTGCCAGCAGTGAATATAAGGGGTGGTACCAGGGAGATACGCAGTATTTT. Encoded protein: CASSEYKGWYQGDTQYF.

This chain uses TRBV6-5 with TRBJ1-4; D is undetermined. Per the germline V gene, CDR1 is MNHEY and CDR2 is SVGAGI. The CDR3 contains 14 residues. Between the trimmed V and J ends, which lost 0 bases and 1 base, there was a span of 3 bases. CDR3 loop: CASSYSKTNEKLFF. As DNA, the CDR3 is TGTGCCAGCAGTTACTCGAAAACTAATGAAAAACTGTTTTTT.

The chain couples TRBV6-1 to TRBJ2-7, with TRBD1 identical over 7 bases. Losses at the gene ends were 7 bases for V and 3 bases for J; bases not matched to a gene: 9. Germline CDR1 and CDR2: MNHNS and SASEGT. CDR3 size: 14 residues. The CDR3 DNA reads TGTGCCAGCACCCGGGACAGCGTCTTCTACGAGCAGTACTTC. This translates into CASTRDSVFYEQYF.

V and J are TRBV14 and TRBJ1-2; D is unclear. The CDR3 runs to 13 residues. Germline CDR1 is SGHDN and CDR2 is FVKESK. V lost 4 bases and J 4 bases, leaving 10 bases between the germline ends. CDR3: CASSPQAFYGYTF. The DNA for the CDR3 is TGTGCCAGCAGCCCCCAGGCCTTCTATGGCTACACCTTC.

This clone appeared once. This chain uses TRBV5-6 with TRBJ2-3, with D unclear. Germline V gives CDR1 SGHDT, CDR2 YYEEEE. The CDR3 spans 11 residues. V was pared by 2 bases and J by 6 bases, with 4 bases between. CDR3 sequence: CASSFRDTQYF. The CDR3 coding sequence is TGTGCCAGCAGCTTTAGGGATACGCAGTATTTT.

V usage is TRBV7-9 and J usage is TRBJ2-2; D is uncertain. Trimming stripped 5 bases from V and 5 bases from J, with 24 bases between. Germline lookup yields CDR1 SEHNR and CDR2 FQNEAQ (reference sequence). The CDR3 has 18 amino acids. The CDR3 reads CASSPTPGGGSTTGELFF. The CDR3 DNA reads as TGTGCCAGCAGCCCAACCCCCGGCGGTGGCTCCACTACCGGGGAGCTGTTTTTT.

V usage is TRBV10-3 and J usage is TRBJ2-7; maybe TRBD2 (6 bases). Germline CDR1 reads ENHRY; CDR2 reads SYGVKD. Between the trimmed V and J ends, which lost 4 bases and 6 bases, there was a span of 16 bases. This CDR3 has 14 residues. The CDR3 nucleotides read TGTGCCATCAGTGGCCCGGGAGAGGGCCCCGAGCAGTACTTC. Translated: CAISGPGEGPEQYF.

V is TRBV14 and J is TRBJ2-7, with 7 nucleotides matching TRBD1. J was trimmed by 3 bases and V by 4 bases; bases with no gene match: 3. Germline V gene sequence: CDR1 SGHDN, CDR2 FVKESK. This CDR3 comprises 13 residues. CDR3 sequence: CASSLGTVYEQYF. As DNA, the CDR3 is TGTGCCAGCAGCCTTGGGACAGTCTACGAGCAGTACTTC.

This rearrangement joins TRBV7-9 to TRBJ2-7; a possible D gene is TRBD1 (6 bases). In germline, CDR1 is SEHNR, CDR2 FQNEAQ (reference sequence). The CDR3 covers 13 residues. The V end lost 3 bases, the J end lost 5 bases, and 11 bases lay between the germline ends. The CDR3 DNA sequence: TGTGCCAGCAGCTTCCTCTGGGGGCACGAGCAGTACTTC. As protein: CASSFLWGHEQYF.

The V gene is TRBV19, the J gene TRBJ1-1; TRBD1 agrees at 9 bases. V was pared by 7 bases and J by 4 bases, with 7 bases of the junction left unmatched. Per the germline V gene, CDR1 is LNHDA and CDR2 is SQIVND (reference sequence). The CDR3 runs to 14 residues. The CDR3 bases are TGTGCCAGTACCCGGGACAGGGCCGGCACTGAAGCTTTCTTT. This sequence encodes CASTRDRAGTEAFF.

V gene TRBV19 combines with J gene TRBJ2-3; D is unclear. The CDR3 covers 14 residues. Trimming stripped 8 bases from V and 1 base from J, with 13 bases between. CDR1 and CDR2 (germline): LNHDA, SQIVND (reference sequence). CDR3 region: CASRRGSGTDTQYF. CDR3 nucleotide sequence: TGTGCCAGTCGCCGAGGCAGCGGCACAGATACGCAGTATTTT.